Detailed here is one TCR beta chain. Assay used: immunoSEQ multiplex PCR; TCRdb lists only in-frame clones, some missing. This sample carries 250,000 to 350,000 clones, approximately 83% of them seen once, and the ten largest clones take more than 3.5%. This record belongs to a study of blood T cell repertoires in COVID-19. Study-wide background: PBMCs, B-cell-depleted T cells, or T cells were the source of the cDNA or gDNA that made up the material.

The CDR3 consists of 13 residues. CDR1 is SEHNR and CDR2 is FQNEAQ in the germline V gene (reference sequence). V lost 1 base, J lost 1 base, and 4 bases lay in between. V is TRBV7-9 and J is TRBJ1-2, with D unresolved. The origin of this receptor is a woman in her 30s who had recovered from COVID-19. Input material: PBMCs or T cells enriched from blood (not recorded which). The CDR3 DNA follows: TGTGCCAGCAGCTTAGACAGTAACTATGGCTACACCTTC. Its protein product is CASSLDSNYGYTF.